The T cell receptor (beta chain) described here comes from a study of blood T cell repertoires in COVID-19. Those enrolled, adults aged roughly 18 to 90 years, came from under 25 US areas. From germline, CDR1 is SGDLS and CDR2 YYNGEE. The V and J ends lost 7 bases and 3 bases, in that order; junction bases with no gene match: 13. The CDR3 is made up of 16 amino acids. This clone appeared many times. Here immunoSEQ multiplex PCR was the method, and the copy in TCRdb shows in-frame clones only, minus some. Of a few hundred thousand clones detected, 75% to 85% appear once; the ten largest clones hold under 4.5%.

The sequencing input was PBMCs or T cells enriched from blood (not recorded which). The V and J genes are TRBV9 and TRBJ2-1; 7 positions agree with TRBD2. The clonotype originates from a young man with acute COVID-19. Here the CDR3 reads CASGPFLAGDYNEQFF. Here the CDR3 DNA reads TGTGCCAGCGGACCCTTTTTGGCGGGGGACTACAATGAGCAGTTCTTC.